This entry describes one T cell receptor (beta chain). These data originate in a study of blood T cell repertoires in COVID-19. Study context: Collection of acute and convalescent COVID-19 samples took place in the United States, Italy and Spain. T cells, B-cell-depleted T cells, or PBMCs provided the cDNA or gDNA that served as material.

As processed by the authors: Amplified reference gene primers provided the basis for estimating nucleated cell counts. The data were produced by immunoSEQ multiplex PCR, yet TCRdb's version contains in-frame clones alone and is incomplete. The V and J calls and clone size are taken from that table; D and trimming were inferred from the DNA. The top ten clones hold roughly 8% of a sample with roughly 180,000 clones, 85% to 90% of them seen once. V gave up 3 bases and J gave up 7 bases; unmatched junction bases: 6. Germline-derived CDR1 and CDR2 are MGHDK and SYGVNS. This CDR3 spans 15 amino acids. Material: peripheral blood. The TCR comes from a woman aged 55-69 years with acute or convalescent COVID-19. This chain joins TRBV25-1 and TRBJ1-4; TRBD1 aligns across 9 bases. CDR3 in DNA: TGTGCCAGCAGTGACCTGGACAGGGGAGCTGAAAAACTGTTTTTT. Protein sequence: CASSDLDRGAEKLFF. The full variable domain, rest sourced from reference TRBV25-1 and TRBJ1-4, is EADIYQTPRYLVIGTGKKITLECSQTMGHDKMYWYQQDPGMELHLIHYSYGVNSTEKGDLSSESTVSRIRTEHFPLTLESARPSHTSQYLCASSDLDRGAEKLFFGSGTQLSVL.